A selection of T cell receptor beta chains follows, all from one sample in a study of T-cell reconstitution after alpha-beta-depleted transplantation in children. TCRdb re-derived calls from the PCR reads in MiXCR, one entry per CDR3 protein. In the table there are just under 250,000 distinct CDR3 sequences, about 23% of which are singletons. Sequenced here: PBMCs, sampled before TCRalphabeta/CD19-depleted stem cell transplant. These receptors were collected from a girl aged 2 to 10 with Fanconi anemia, due to receive a stem cell transplant. CDR3s include the opening cysteine and the closing phenylalanine or tryptophan. D genes are given only for firm matches. Clone size is given for some rows only: seen once, a few or many times, or a class if the clone is expanded.

V gene,clone size,J gene,D gene,CDR3 DNA,CDR3 protein
TRBV12-3/TRBV12-4,once,TRBJ2-2,.,TGTGCCAGCAGTACTCGGACTGGAACCACCGGGGAGCTGTTTTTT,CASSTRTGTTGELFF
TRBV20-1,.,TRBJ2-4,TRBD2,TGCAGTGCTGCTCGCGGGGGGGTGCCCAAAAACATTCAGTACTTC,CSAARGGVPKNIQYF
TRBV27,few,TRBJ2-5,.,TGTGCCAGCAGTTTACCATACGACAGGCAAGAGACCCAGTACTTC,CASSLPYDRQETQYF
TRBV29-1,many,TRBJ2-1,.,TGCAGCGTGGTCCCTTGGCGGGGATCCTACAATGAGCAGTTCTTC,CSVVPWRGSYNEQFF
TRBV29-1,many,TRBJ2-5,.,TGCAGCGGACTTGAGTCAAGGGAGACCCAGTACTTC,CSGLESRETQYF
TRBV29-1,few,TRBJ2-3,TRBD2,TGCAGCGTATCGGGACTAGCGGGAGGAGATACGCAGTATTTT,CSVSGLAGGDTQYF
TRBV29-1,few,TRBJ2-3,TRBD2,TGCAGCGTTGAGTGGCGGGAGGACCCCACAGATACGCAGTATTTT,CSVEWREDPTDTQYF
TRBV5-1,.,TRBJ2-6,.,TGCGCCAGCAGCTTGGCAGGGACCGGGGCCAACGTCCTGACTTTC,CASSLAGTGANVLTF
TRBV29-1,.,TRBJ2-7,.,TGCAGCGTTGAAGGGGCCTCCTACGAGCAGTACTTC,CSVEGASYEQYF
TRBV2,.,TRBJ1-1,TRBD1,TGTGCCAGCGGGGGACAGGGGAGCGACGCTTTCTTT,CASGGQGSDAFF
TRBV29-1,.,TRBJ2-7,.,TGCAGCGTTGAGTCAGCCGATTACGAGCAGTACTTC,CSVESADYEQYF
TRBV10-3,many,TRBJ2-7,TRBD1,TGTGCCATCAGACCCATGACAGGGGTAAAGGACGAGCAGTACTTC,CAIRPMTGVKDEQYF
TRBV29-1,few,TRBJ2-5,.,TGCAGCGTTAACTCAGGGCTCCAAGAGACCCAGTACTTC,CSVNSGLQETQYF
TRBV25-1,.,TRBJ2-1,TRBD1,TGTGCCAGCGGGGGACAGGGGGGCATCAATGAGCAGTTCTTC,CASGGQGGINEQFF
TRBV10-1,.,TRBJ2-1,TRBD2,TGCGCCAGCAGTGAGTTCCCGGGACTAGCGGCGGTAGGATCCTACAATGAGCAGTTCTTC,CASSEFPGLAAVGSYNEQFF
TRBV5-6,.,TRBJ2-1,TRBD1,TGTGCCAGCAGCCCCTGGACAGGGCCAGACAGGTACAATGAGCAGTTCTTC,CASSPWTGPDRYNEQFF
TRBV29-1,many,TRBJ2-7,.,TGCAGCGTTGAGGGAGGAGACTCCTACGAGCAGTACTTC,CSVEGGDSYEQYF
TRBV12-3/TRBV12-4,many,TRBJ2-3,.,TGTGCCAGCAGGGACTTCACAGATACGCAGTATTTT,CASRDFTDTQYF
TRBV27,.,TRBJ1-2,.,TGTGCCAGCAGTTTATCCGGCACCTATGGCTACACCTTC,CASSLSGTYGYTF
TRBV5-1,.,TRBJ2-1,TRBD2,TGCGCCAGCAGCCTTCCGGGACTAGCGGGAATGGTAACAATCAATGAGCAGTTCTTC,CASSLPGLAGMVTINEQFF
TRBV6-5,.,TRBJ2-2,.,TGTGCCAGCCAGGGACACACCGGGGAGCTGTTTTTT,CASQGHTGELFF
TRBV6-5,once,TRBJ2-2,.,TGTGCCAGCAGTTACTTTAAGTTCACTGGAGTTCGCACCGGGGAGCTGTTTTTT,CASSYFKFTGVRTGELFF
TRBV13,.,TRBJ2-7,TRBD2,TGTGCCAGCAGCCGCCGGAACTTTAGCGGGAGGGCTTTCCACGAGCAGTACTTC,CASSRRNFSGRAFHEQYF
TRBV12-3/TRBV12-4,many,TRBJ2-7,TRBD1,TGTGCCAGCAGGCTGACAGGGGGCATCTACGAGCAGTACTTC,CASRLTGGIYEQYF
TRBV7-8,.,TRBJ2-7,TRBD1,TGTGCCAGCAGTCCTGGACAGGTTTGGGACGAGCAGTACTTC,CASSPGQVWDEQYF
TRBV3-1,once,TRBJ2-5,TRBD1,TGTGCCAGCAGCGTCCCCGGGACAGGGGATATGGAGACCCAGTACTTC,CASSVPGTGDMETQYF
TRBV10-3,.,TRBJ2-7,.,TGTGCCATCAGTCCGTCAACAGGGCTAACCTACGAGCAGTACTTC,CAISPSTGLTYEQYF
TRBV20-1,.,TRBJ1-1,.,TGCAGTGCGAAGGGAGACAGTTATACTGAAGCTTTCTTT,CSAKGDSYTEAFF
TRBV18,few,TRBJ1-3,.,TGTGCCAGCTCGGACGACAGGGGAAACACCATATATTTT,CASSDDRGNTIYF
TRBV11-2,.,TRBJ2-5,.,TGTGCCAGCAGCTTAATTTCGGATTCTCAAGAGACCCAGTACTTC,CASSLISDSQETQYF
TRBV10-3,many,TRBJ2-7,.,TGTGCCATCAGTGTAGGCAGGGCCGTCTACGAGCAGTACTTC,CAISVGRAVYEQYF
TRBV20-1,few,TRBJ2-4,TRBD1,TGCAGTGCTAGACGCCCCGCCGGGACAGGGTATAACATTCAGTACTTC,CSARRPAGTGYNIQYF
TRBV7-2,.,TRBJ2-5,.,TGTGCCAGCAGCTCGCCCCGAGGCAACTTCCAAGAGACCCAGTACTTC,CASSSPRGNFQETQYF
TRBV7-2,few,TRBJ2-7,.,TGTGCCAGCAGACTAGGGAGTATATACGAGCAGTACTTC,CASRLGSIYEQYF
TRBV28,many,TRBJ2-1,.,TGTGCCAGCAGTGGTCCGGGACCAGACAATGAGCAGTTCTTC,CASSGPGPDNEQFF
TRBV20-1,many,TRBJ2-7,TRBD2,TGCAGTGCTAGCGGAGCGGGGGGCTACGAGCAGTACTTC,CSASGAGGYEQYF
TRBV29-1,.,TRBJ2-7,TRBD1,TGCAGCGTTCCCCTGACGGACAGGGTCAGGATGGGCGAGCAGTACTTC,CSVPLTDRVRMGEQYF
TRBV7-2,.,TRBJ2-1,.,TGTGCCAGCAGCTTAGTTTCTACTAGGCAGAGGGCTGAGCAGTTCTTC,CASSLVSTRQRAEQFF
TRBV20-1,many,TRBJ2-3,.,TGCAGTGCCCCTTTATGGCAGGGGACAGATACGCAGTATTTT,CSAPLWQGTDTQYF
TRBV5-1,many,TRBJ2-5,.,TGCGCCAGCAGCTTGGTGGGGGAAGAGACCCAGTACTTC,CASSLVGEETQYF
TRBV5-1,.,TRBJ2-1,.,TGCGCCAGCAGAGTCGCAGTTTGGGACAATGAGCAGTTCTTC,CASRVAVWDNEQFF
TRBV20-1,few,TRBJ2-3,TRBD2,TGCAGTGCTAGACTCCCCGGGACTACCACAGATACGCAGTATTTT,CSARLPGTTTDTQYF
TRBV18,few,TRBJ1-2,TRBD1,TGTGCCAGCTCACCACGGGACAGGGACTATGGCTACACCTTC,CASSPRDRDYGYTF
TRBV7-6,few,TRBJ2-1,.,TGTGCCAGCAGCTTAGGAATTCCCCATGAGCAGTTCTTC,CASSLGIPHEQFF
TRBV29-1,many,TRBJ2-7,TRBD2,TGCAGCGTTGTGGGCGGGAGGTTCCACGAGCAGTACTTC,CSVVGGRFHEQYF
TRBV7-2,many,TRBJ1-6,TRBD1,TGTGCCAGCAGCTTATGGGACAGGGGTTCACCCCTCCACTTT,CASSLWDRGSPLHF
TRBV6-5,many,TRBJ1-1,TRBD1,TGTGCCAGCAGTTACTTACAGGGGAGGAACACTGAAGCTTTCTTT,CASSYLQGRNTEAFF
TRBV6-1,once,TRBJ2-5,TRBD1,TGTGCCAGCAACCAGGGGGCGGAGGAGACCCAGTACTTC,CASNQGAEETQYF
TRBV29-1,few,TRBJ2-1,.,TGCAGCGCCCCCCACAATGAGCAGTTCTTC,CSAPHNEQFF
TRBV3-1,many,TRBJ2-3,.,TGTGCCAGCAGCCAAGATCCAGACTGGACAGATACGCAGTATTTT,CASSQDPDWTDTQYF
TRBV6-1,.,TRBJ2-5,TRBD2,TGTGCCAGCAGCCACGGGGGGAATCGGGAGACCCAGTACTTC,CASSHGGNRETQYF
TRBV5-1,.,TRBJ2-7,TRBD2,TGCGCCAGCAGCACCCGGGGGGGCAACGAGCAGTACTTC,CASSTRGGNEQYF
TRBV29-1,few,TRBJ2-1,TRBD2,TGCAGCGTTAGGGCTAGCGGGACCAATGAGCAGTTCTTC,CSVRASGTNEQFF
TRBV11-2,.,TRBJ2-5,.,TGTGCCAGCAGCTTATATCTTAGGAGCGGGGAGACCCAGTACTTC,CASSLYLRSGETQYF
TRBV12-3/TRBV12-4,.,TRBJ2-3,TRBD1,TGTGCCAGCAGTCCAAACAGGGGCGGACAGTATTTT,CASSPNRGGQYF
TRBV20-1,few,TRBJ2-1,TRBD2,TGCAGTGCTACCCATTCCGGGACTACCTACAATGAGCAGTTCTTC,CSATHSGTTYNEQFF
TRBV29-1,many,TRBJ2-1,.,TGCAGCGTTGAAGGACTTGGGTCGTACCCCGAGCAGTTCTTC,CSVEGLGSYPEQFF
TRBV20-1,few,TRBJ2-1,TRBD2,TGCAGTGCTAAGGCCATTGGGACTAGCGGGGGGGCATACTATTATGAGCAGTTCTTC,CSAKAIGTSGGAYYYEQFF
TRBV20-1,many,TRBJ2-1,.,TGCAGTGCTAGAGAACGCAAAAGGAATTACAATGAGCAGTTCTTC,CSARERKRNYNEQFF